This T cell receptor (beta chain) was recorded in a study of T cells in Graves' hyperthyroidism and ophthalmopathy. Findings of the study overall: Blood also contained most expanded thyroid clonotypes above 0.001.

Template material for amplifying TCR beta CDR3 regions consisted of RNA transcripts. HTBI primers were employed in a first-round RT-PCR of the TCR CDR3. TCRdb used MiXCR to reprocess the multiplex PCR reads, holding one entry per CDR3 protein. This table holds nearly 750,000 distinct CDR3 sequences, over 35% found once. Points on this clonotype: The antigen is unknown. A much larger clone differs from this one at a single base, so this may be a read error.

Hyperthyroidism of Graves' type that showed no ophthalmopathy progression within 18 months was stable. Orbital computed tomography and thyroid ultrasound, together with serum TRAb and thyroxine and clinical symptoms, were used for diagnoses. PBMCs were sourced from roughly 9.7 ml fresh peripheral blood. CDR3 length: 15 residues. CDR1 and CDR2 (germline): DFQATT, SNEGSKA (reference sequence). The receptor was derived from a woman aged 40 to 55 with Graves' hyperthyroidism. Sequences were obtained from blood. The rearrangement uses TRBV20-1 and TRBJ1-2, with 7 bases matching TRBD1. The CDR3 DNA sequence: TGCTGTGCTAGAGGTCTGACAGGGTACGACTATGGCTACACCTTC. Its protein product is CCARGLTGYDYGYTF.